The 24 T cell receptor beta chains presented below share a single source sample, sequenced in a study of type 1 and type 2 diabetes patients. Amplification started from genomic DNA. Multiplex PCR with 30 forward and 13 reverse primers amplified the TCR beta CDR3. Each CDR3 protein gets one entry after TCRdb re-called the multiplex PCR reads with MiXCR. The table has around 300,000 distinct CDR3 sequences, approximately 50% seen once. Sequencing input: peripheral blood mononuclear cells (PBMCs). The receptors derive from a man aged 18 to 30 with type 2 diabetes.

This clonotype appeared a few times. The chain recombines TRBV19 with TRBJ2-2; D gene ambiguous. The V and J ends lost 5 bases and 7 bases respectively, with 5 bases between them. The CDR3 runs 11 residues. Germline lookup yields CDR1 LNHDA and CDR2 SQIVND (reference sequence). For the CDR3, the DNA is TGTGCCAGTAGTGGGGACGGGGAGCTGTTTTTT. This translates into CASSGDGELFF.

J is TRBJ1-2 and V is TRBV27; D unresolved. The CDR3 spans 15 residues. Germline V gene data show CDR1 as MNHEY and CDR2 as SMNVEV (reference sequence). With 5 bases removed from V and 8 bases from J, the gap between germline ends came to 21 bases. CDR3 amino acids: CASSPVQFSLLGYTF. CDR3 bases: TGTGCCAGCAGTCCGGTACAGTTTAGCCTCCTGGGCTACACCTTC.

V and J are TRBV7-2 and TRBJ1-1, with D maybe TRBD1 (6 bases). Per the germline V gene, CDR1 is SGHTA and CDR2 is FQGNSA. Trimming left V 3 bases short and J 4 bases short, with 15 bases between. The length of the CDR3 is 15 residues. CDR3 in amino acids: CASSLEQGGTTEAFF. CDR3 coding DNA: TGTGCCAGCAGCTTGGAACAGGGAGGGACCACTGAAGCTTTCTTT.

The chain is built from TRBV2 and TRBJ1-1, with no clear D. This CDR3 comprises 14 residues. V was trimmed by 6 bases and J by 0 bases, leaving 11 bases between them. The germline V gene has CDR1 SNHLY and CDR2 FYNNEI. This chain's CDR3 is CASRSRSMNTEAFF. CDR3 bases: TGTGCCAGCAGGTCACGGTCGATGAACACTGAAGCTTTCTTT.

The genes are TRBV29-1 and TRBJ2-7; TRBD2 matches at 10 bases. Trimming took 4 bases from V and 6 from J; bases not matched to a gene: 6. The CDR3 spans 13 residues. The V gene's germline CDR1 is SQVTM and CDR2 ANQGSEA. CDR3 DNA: TGCAGCGTTGGGGCTAGCGGGAGATCCGAGCAGTACTTC. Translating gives CSVGASGRSEQYF.

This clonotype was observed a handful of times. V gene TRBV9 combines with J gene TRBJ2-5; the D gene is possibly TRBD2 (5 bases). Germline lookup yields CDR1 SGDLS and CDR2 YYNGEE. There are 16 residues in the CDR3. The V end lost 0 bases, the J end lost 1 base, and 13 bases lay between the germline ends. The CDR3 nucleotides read TGTGCCAGCAGCGTAGCTACTGACGGACTCCAAGAGACCCAGTACTTC. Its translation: CASSVATDGLQETQYF.

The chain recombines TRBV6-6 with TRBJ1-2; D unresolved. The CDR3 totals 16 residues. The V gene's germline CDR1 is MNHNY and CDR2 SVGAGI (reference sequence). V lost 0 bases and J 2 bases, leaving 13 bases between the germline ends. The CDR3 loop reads CASSYSYRNLNYGYTF. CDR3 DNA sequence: TGTGCCAGCAGTTACTCATACCGGAATTTAAACTATGGCTACACCTTC.

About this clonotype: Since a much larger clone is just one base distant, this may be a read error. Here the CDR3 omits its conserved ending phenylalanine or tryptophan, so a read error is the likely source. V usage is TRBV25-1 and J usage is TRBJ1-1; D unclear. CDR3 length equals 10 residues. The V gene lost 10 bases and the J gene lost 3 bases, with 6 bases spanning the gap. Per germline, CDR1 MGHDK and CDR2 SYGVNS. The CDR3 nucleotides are TGTGCCACCTCGGACACTGAAGCTTTCTCT. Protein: CATSDTEAFS.

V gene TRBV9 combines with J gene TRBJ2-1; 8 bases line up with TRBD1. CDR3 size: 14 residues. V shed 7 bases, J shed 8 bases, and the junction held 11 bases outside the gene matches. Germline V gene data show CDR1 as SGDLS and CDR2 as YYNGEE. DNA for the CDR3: TGTGCCAGCCAGGCGGACAGGGAGCCCCATGAGCAGTTCTTC. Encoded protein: CASQADREPHEQFF.

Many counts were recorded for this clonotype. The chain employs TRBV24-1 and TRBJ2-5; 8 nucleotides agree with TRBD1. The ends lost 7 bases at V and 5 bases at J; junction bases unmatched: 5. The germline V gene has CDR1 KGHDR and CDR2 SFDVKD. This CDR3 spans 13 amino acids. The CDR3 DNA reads TGTGCCACCAGGACGACAGGGGACGAGACCCAGTACTTC. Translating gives CATRTTGDETQYF.

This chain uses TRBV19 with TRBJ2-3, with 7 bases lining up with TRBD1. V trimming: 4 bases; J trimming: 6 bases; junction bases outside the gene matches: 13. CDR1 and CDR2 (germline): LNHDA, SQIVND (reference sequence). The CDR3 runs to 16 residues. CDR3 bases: TGTGCCAGTAGTACCCGGGACAGCGGCTTGAGGGATACGCAGTATTTT. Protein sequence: CASSTRDSGLRDTQYF.

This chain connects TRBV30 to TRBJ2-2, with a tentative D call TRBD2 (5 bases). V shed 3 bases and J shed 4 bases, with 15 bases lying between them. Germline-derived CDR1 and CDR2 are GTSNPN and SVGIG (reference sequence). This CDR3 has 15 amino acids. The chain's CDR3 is CAWSYIPEGTGELFF. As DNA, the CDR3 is TGTGCCTGGAGCTACATACCCGAGGGCACCGGGGAGCTGTTTTTT.

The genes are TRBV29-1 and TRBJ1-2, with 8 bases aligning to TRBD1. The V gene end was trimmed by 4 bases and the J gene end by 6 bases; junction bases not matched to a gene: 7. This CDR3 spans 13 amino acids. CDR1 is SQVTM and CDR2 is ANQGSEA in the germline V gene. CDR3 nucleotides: TGCAGCGTTGCAGGGGGCAATGTGCATGGCTACACCTTC. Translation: CSVAGGNVHGYTF.

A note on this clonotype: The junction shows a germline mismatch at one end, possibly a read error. The CDR3 DNA reads TGTGCCAGTAGTATAGCCGCTAGCGGGACCTACAATAAGCAGTTCTTC. It is translated as CASSIAASGTYNKQFF. The chain is built from TRBV19 and TRBJ2-1, with TRBD2 identical over 9 bases. This CDR3 contains 16 residues. Germline V lookup: CDR1 LNHDA, CDR2 SQIVND (reference sequence).

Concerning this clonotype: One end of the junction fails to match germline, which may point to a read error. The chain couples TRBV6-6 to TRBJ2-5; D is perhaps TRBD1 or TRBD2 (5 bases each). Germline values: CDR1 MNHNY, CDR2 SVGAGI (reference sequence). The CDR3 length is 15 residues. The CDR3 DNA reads TGTGCCAGCATCGTTCCGGGACGTTACCAAGAGACCCAGTGCTTC. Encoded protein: CASIVPGRYQETQCF.

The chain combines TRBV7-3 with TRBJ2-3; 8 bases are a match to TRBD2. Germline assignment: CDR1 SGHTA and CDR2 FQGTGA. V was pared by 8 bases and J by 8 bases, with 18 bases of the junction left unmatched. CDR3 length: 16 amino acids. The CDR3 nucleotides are TGTGCCAGCGGCGTGGAGGTAGCGGGACCCAGCGGTACGCAGTATTTT. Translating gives CASGVEVAGPSGTQYF.

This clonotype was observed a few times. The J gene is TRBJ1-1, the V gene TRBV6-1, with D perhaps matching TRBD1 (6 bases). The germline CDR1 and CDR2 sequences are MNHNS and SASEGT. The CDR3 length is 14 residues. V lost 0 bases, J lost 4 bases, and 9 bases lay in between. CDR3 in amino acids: CASSEAGGFTEAFF. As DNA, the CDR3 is TGTGCCAGCAGTGAAGCTGGGGGCTTCACTGAAGCTTTCTTT.

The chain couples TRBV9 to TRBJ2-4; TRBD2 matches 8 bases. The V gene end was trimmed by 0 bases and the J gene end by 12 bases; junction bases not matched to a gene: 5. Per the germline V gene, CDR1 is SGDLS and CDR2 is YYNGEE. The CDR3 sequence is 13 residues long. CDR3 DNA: TGTGCCAGCAGCGTAGAAGGGGCGGGAGGTCAGTACTTC. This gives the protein CASSVEGAGGQYF.

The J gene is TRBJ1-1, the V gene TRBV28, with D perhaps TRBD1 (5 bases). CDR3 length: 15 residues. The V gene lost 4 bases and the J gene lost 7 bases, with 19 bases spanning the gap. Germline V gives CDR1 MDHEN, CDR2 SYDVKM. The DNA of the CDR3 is TGTGCCAGCAGTTCATCCGGGACCGCGGGCGGTGAAGCTTTCTTT. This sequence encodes CASSSSGTAGGEAFF.

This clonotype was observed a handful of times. CDR3: CASSERGGWETQYF. As DNA, the CDR3 is TGTGCCAGCAGTGAACGGGGGGGCTGGGAGACCCAGTACTTC. V and J are TRBV25-1 and TRBJ2-5, with 8 bases fitting TRBD2. V dropped 2 bases and J dropped 5; count of bases not matched to a gene: 4. Looked up from germline, CDR1 is MGHDK and CDR2 is SYGVNS. CDR3 length: 14 residues.

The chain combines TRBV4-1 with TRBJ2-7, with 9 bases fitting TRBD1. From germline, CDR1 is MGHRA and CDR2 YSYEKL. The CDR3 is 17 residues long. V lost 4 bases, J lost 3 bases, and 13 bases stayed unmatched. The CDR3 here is CASSPREVTGGGYEQYF. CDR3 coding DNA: TGCGCCAGCAGCCCACGGGAGGTGACAGGGGGTGGCTACGAGCAGTACTTC.

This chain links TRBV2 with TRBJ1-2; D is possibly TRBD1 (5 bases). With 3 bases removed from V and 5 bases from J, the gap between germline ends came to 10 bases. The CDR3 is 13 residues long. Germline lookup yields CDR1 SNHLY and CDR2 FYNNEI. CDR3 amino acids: CASSEAGSYGYTF. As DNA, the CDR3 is TGTGCCAGCAGTGAGGCAGGGAGTTATGGCTACACCTTC.

The CDR3 DNA is TGTGCCAGCAGCTTTGGGCTTACAGATACGCAGTATTTT. It specifies CASSFGLTDTQYF. The V call is TRBV7-2, the J call TRBJ2-3, with D unresolved. Trimming took 3 bases from V and 3 from J, leaving 7 bases between them. The CDR3 has 13 amino acids. Germline V gene data show CDR1 as SGHTA and CDR2 as FQGNSA.

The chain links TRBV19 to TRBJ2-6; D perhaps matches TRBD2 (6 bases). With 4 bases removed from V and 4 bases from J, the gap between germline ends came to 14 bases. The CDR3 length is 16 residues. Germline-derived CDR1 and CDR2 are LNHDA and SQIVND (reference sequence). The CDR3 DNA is TGTGCCAGTAGTACCACAGGAGGGATCGGGGCCAACGTCCTGACTTTC. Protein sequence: CASSTTGGIGANVLTF.